This T cell receptor beta chain comes out of a study of human T cells and chemical hapten exposure. Study-level findings and limits: Against controls, expanded TCRs gave rise to significantly more large CDR3 similarity clusters. Alopecia was present in the donors, so their immune response may differ from healthy people's.

The library put unique molecular identifiers onto individual cDNA molecules. One entry per CDR3 protein, called by TCRdb with MiXCR from the RACE reads. The table records roughly 380,000 distinct CDR3 sequences, about 6.9% of them present only once. In its sample, this clonotype was seen a few times. The antigen is unknown. The V gene's germline CDR1 is SEHNR and CDR2 FQNEAQ (reference sequence). With 8 bases removed from V and 2 bases from J, the gap between germline ends came to 10 bases. The CDR3 loop spans 13 amino acids. Time point described: patch test 2, 6 weeks after DPC sensitization. Treatment denoted: therapeutic diphenylcyclopropenone sensitization with weekly scalp DPC.

The sequenced sample was whole blood, obtained in connection with sensitization to the hapten diphenylcyclopropenone (DPC). This chain joins TRBV7-9 and TRBJ1-3; D uncertain. The sequence was obtained from a woman aged 18-35 years with alopecia areata. Some clones in this sample may be carry-over from other donors' samples. The CDR3: CASLQGTGNTIYF. CDR3 coding DNA: TGTGCCAGCCTACAAGGAACTGGAAACACCATATATTTT.